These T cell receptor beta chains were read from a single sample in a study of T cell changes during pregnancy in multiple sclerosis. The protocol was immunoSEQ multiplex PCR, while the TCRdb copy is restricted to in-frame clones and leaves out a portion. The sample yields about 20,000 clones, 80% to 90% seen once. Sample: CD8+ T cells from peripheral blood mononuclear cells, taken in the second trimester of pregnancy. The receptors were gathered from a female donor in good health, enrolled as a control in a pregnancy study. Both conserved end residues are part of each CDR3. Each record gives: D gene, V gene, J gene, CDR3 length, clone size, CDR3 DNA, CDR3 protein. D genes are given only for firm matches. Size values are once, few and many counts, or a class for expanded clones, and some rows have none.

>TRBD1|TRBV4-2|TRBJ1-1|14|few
TGTGCCAGCAGCCAAGAGGAGGGACAGCCTGAAGCTTTCTTT
CASSQEEGQPEAFF
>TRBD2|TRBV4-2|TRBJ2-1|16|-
TGTGCCAGCAGCCAAACCACTAGCGGGAGTTACAATGAGCAGTTCTTC
CASSQTTSGSYNEQFF
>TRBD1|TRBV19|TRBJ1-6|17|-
TGTGCCAGTAGTGAAGGACAGGGGAGGTTCCATAATTCACCCCTCCACTTT
CASSEGQGRFHNSPLHF
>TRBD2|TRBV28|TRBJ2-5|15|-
TGTGCCAGCAGTTTCGGACTAGCGGACCAAGAGACCCAGTACTTC
CASSFGLADQETQYF
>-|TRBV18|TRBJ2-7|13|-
TGTGCCAGCTCACCACCGAACACCTACGAGCAGTACTTC
CASSPPNTYEQYF
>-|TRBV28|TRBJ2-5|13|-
TGTGCCAGCAGTTTAAGGGAGCGGCAGACCCAGTACTTC
CASSLRERQTQYF
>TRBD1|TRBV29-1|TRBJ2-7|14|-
TGCAGCGTTGAGATTGGGGACAGCACCTACGAGCAGTACTTC
CSVEIGDSTYEQYF
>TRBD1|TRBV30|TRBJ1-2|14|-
TGTGCCTGCTCACCCGGGACAGGGAGCTATGGCTACACCTTC
CACSPGTGSYGYTF
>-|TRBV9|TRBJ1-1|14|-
TGTGCCAGCAGCGGATCAGGGATTAACACTGAAGCTTTCTTT
CASSGSGINTEAFF
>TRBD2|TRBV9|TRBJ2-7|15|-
TGTGCCAGCAGCACTAGCGGGGGGAGCTCCTACGAGCAGTACTTC
CASSTSGGSSYEQYF
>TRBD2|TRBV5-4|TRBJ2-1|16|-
TGTGCCAGCAGCTCCACACTAGCGGGTACAAACAATGAGCAGTTCTTC
CASSSTLAGTNNEQFF
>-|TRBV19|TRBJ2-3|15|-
TGTGCCAGTAGTATCTTACAGGGTAGCACAGATACGCAGTATTTT
CASSILQGSTDTQYF
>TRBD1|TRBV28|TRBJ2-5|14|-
TGTGCCAGCAGTAGGGACAGGGTCACAGAGACCCAGTACTTC
CASSRDRVTETQYF
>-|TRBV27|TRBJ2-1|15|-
TGTGCCAGCAGTTTAATTGGAGGAGCGTCGAATGAGCAGTTCTTC
CASSLIGGASNEQFF
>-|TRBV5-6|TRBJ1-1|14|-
TGTGCCAGCAGCTTGCCCAGTCAGGACACTGAAGCTTTCTTT
CASSLPSQDTEAFF
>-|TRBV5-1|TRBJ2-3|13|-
TGCGCCAGCACATTGGACAGCGCAGATACGCAGTATTTT
CASTLDSADTQYF
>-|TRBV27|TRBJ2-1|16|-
TGTGCCAGCAGTTTATCTAGCGGAGTCTCCTACAATGAGCAGTTCTTC
CASSLSSGVSYNEQFF
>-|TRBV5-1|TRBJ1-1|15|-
TGCGCCAGCAGCTCTTATCGCACAATGAACACTGAAGCTTTCTTT
CASSSYRTMNTEAFF
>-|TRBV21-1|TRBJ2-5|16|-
TGTGCCAGCAGCAAACCAGCAGGACACTTACAAGAGACCCAGTACTTC
CASSKPAGHLQETQYF
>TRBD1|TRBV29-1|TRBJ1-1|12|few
TGCAGCGTCCAGGGGGCTTTCGCTGAAGCTTTCTTT
CSVQGAFAEAFF
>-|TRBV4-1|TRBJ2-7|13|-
TGCGCCAGCAGTCATCCAAGCGGCTACGAGCAGTACTTC
CASSHPSGYEQYF
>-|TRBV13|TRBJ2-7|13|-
TGTGCCAGCAGCTTAGGAGGGGGTGGCGAGCAGTACTTC
CASSLGGGGEQYF
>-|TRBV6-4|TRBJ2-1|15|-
TGTGCCAGCAGTGACGGGGTAGGGAGCCAGAATGAGCAGTTCTTC
CASSDGVGSQNEQFF
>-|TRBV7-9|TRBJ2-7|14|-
TGTGCCAGCAGCGCAGCCGGGACACCCTACGAGCAGTACTTC
CASSAAGTPYEQYF
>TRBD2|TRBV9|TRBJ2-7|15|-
TGTGCCAGCAGCGTAGGGACTAGCGGGGACTACGAGCAGTACTTC
CASSVGTSGDYEQYF
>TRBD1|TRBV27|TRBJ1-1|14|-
TGTGCCAGCAGTCCCGGGACAGCGAACGGTGAAGCTTTCTTT
CASSPGTANGEAFF
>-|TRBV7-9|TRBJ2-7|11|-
TGTGCCAGCGGGGCTCAGATGGAGCAGTACTTC
CASGAQMEQYF
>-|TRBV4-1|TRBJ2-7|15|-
TGCGCCAGCAGCCAAGTCGCGCCTACCTCCTACGAGCAGTACTTC
CASSQVAPTSYEQYF
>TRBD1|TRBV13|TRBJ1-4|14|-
TGTGCCAGCGGGCGGACAGGCCGTAATGAAAAACTGTTTTTT
CASGRTGRNEKLFF
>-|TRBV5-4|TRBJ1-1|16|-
TGTGCCAGCAGTTTGAGCATGCACCAGGGTGTCACTGAAGCTTTCTTT
CASSLSMHQGVTEAFF
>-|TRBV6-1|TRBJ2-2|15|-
TGTGCCAGCAGCAAAGGGGGTGACCCCACCGGGGAGCTGTTTTTT
CASSKGGDPTGELFF
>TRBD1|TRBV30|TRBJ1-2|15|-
TGTGCCTGGGAGGGACAGGATCATGGATTGGGGGGCTACACCTTC
CAWEGQDHGLGGYTF
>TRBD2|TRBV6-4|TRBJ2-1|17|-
TGTGCCAGCAGTGATTGGGACGGGACTAGCGGGGTCCATGAGCAGTTCTTC
CASSDWDGTSGVHEQFF
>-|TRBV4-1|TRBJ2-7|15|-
TGCGCCAGCAGCCAAGACGAGGGTACGTCCTACGAGCAGTACTTC
CASSQDEGTSYEQYF
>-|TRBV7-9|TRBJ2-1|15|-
TGTGCCAGCAGCTTAGTACAGGGATCGTCCGATGAGCAGTTCTTC
CASSLVQGSSDEQFF
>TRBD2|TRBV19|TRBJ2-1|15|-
TGTGCCAGTAGTCCGACTAGCGAACCCTACAATGAGCAGTTCTTC
CASSPTSEPYNEQFF
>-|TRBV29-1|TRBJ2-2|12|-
TGCAGCGTTGCTACAGACAAAGGGGAGCTGTTTTTT
CSVATDKGELFF
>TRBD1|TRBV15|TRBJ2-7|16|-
TGTGCCACCAGCAGAGACTACGGGACAGGGAGCTACGAGCAGTACTTC
CATSRDYGTGSYEQYF
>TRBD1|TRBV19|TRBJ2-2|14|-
TGTGCCAGTAAAAGGGACAGGGACACCGGGGAGCTGTTTTTT
CASKRDRDTGELFF
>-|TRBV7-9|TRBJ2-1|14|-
TGTGCCAGCAGCTCCGGGAGTGGATACAATGAGCAGTTCTTC
CASSSGSGYNEQFF
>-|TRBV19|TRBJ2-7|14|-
TGTGCCAGTAGTATTTTTCCCCGAGGATACGAGCAGTACTTC
CASSIFPRGYEQYF